This T cell receptor beta chain was retrieved from a study of blood T cell repertoires in COVID-19 (dated by TCRdb to 2019 to 2021). Regarding the complete study: Collaborator samples came from the United States, Italy and Spain and covered acute and convalescent phases of COVID-19. The material from the prospective study consisted of cDNA or gDNA derived from T cells, B-cell-depleted T cells, or PBMCs. Deeply sampled blood TCRbeta repertoires from subjects exposed to, actively infected with, or recovered from COVID-19 were included in the dataset. The repertoires were made available in a free public database intended to serve as a resource for research on the immune response to SARS-CoV-2. The samples were drawn from the first 160 participants of the ongoing ImmuneRACE study and from under 1,500 subjects provided by 6 global collaborators. Sample metadata almost always included a de-identified subject ID, COVID-19 status, age in years and sex. Where available, HLA class I and class II types were obtained from metadata supplied by the sample provider rather than from assay-based typing.

The germline V gene supplies CDR1 KGHSH and CDR2 LQKENI. Reading from cysteine to phenylalanine, the CDR3 counts 16 amino acids. Of the read, only the CDR3 DNA is kept; its 48 bases are in frame from base 1. Relative to germline, V is 6 bases shorter and J is 3 bases shorter, with 18 bases between their ends. TCRbeta CDR3 regions were amplified from genomic DNA using the immunoSEQ Assay, a bias-controlled multiplex PCR. The paper's data handling went like this. The number of nucleated cells in each sample was estimated from the amplification of reference gene primers within the assay. To quantify the absolute abundance of each unique TCRbeta CDR3 rearrangement, sequence reads were collapsed and filtered. Productive Simpson clonality was computed per sample as the square root of Simpson's diversity index over productive rearrangements. TCRdb holds this immuneACCESS table with in-frame rearrangements only. Some clones are missing; in checked studies, unresolved V genes explain under half, and the rest has no known cause. V, J and clone size reflect that table, while D and trimming were determined from the DNA. The sample yields roughly 100,000 clones; around 76% were counted once. The biggest ten clones account for 19% of the sample.

With regard to this clone: What antigen it recognizes has not been identified. No base quality values were provided; no much bigger clone lies one nucleotide off.

Summary of the overall study and its limitations: The quantity of clinical and demographic metadata differed by source and by participant and was supplied without curation.

The collaborating institutions used their own protocols to collect whole blood in K2EDTA tubes. For TCRbeta analysis, collaborator samples were shipped as frozen whole blood, as isolated PBMCs, or as DNA extracted from either sample type. The sequence was collected from a woman aged 65 to 85 with acute or convalescent COVID-19. The chain links TRBV18 with TRBJ1-3; the D gene is unclear. The sequenced sample consisted of peripheral blood. The encoded CDR3 is CASSPTALLRGNTIYF. Read as DNA, the sequence is TGTGCCAGCTCTCCCACTGCTTTGCTGCGTGGAAACACCATATATTTT.